Below are 18 T cell receptor beta chains sequenced from a single sample in a study of blood T cell repertoires in COVID-19 (dated by TCRdb to the early 2020s). The library was made by the immunoSEQ multiplex PCR assay. TCRdb obtained this table from immuneACCESS and retained in-frame rearrangements with V and J assigned. These tables miss some clones; where compared with another copy, unresolved V genes account for less than half of the shortfall, and the remainder is unexplained. Present in this sample are some 160,000 clones, about 80% of which were seen just once. The top ten constitute approximately 10% of the sample. Material: peripheral blood. Receptors were obtained from a man aged 70 or older with active or convalescent COVID-19.

This chain uses TRBV18 with TRBJ2-7; D remains unclear. Germline lookup yields CDR1 KGHSH and CDR2 LQKENI. V was pared by 2 bases and J by 6 bases, with 5 bases between. This CDR3 is built from 11 residues. The CDR3 DNA reads as TGTGCCAGCTCACCATCTAGCGAGCAGTACTTC. It yields the protein CASSPSSEQYF.

This clone was seen a handful of times. The chain recombines TRBV7-3 with TRBJ1-2; D gene uncertain. The CDR3 sequence is 13 residues long. V was clipped by 4 bases and J by 8 bases, with 14 bases between them. Germline CDR1 reads SGHTA; CDR2 reads FQGTGA. The CDR3 spells CASSSDTMGGYTF. The DNA for the CDR3 is TGTGCCAGCAGCTCCGACACCATGGGCGGCTACACCTTC. Supplemented by reference TRBV7-3 and TRBJ1-2, the full variable domain reads GAGVSQTPSNKVTEKGKYVELRCDPISGHTALYWYRQSLGQGPEFLIYFQGTGAADDSGLPNDRFFAVRPEGSVSTLKIQRTERGDSAVYLCASSSDTMGGYTFGSGTRLTVV.

This clone was recorded only once. DNA for the CDR3: TGTGCCAGCAGCGGTGGGGGTGGACTAGCGTACAATGAGCAGTTCTTC. It yields the protein CASSGGGGLAYNEQFF. V gene TRBV11-3 combines with J gene TRBJ2-1, with 9 bases aligning to TRBD2. The CDR3 has 16 amino acids. The V gene end was trimmed by 5 bases and the J gene end by 4 bases; junction bases not matched to a gene: 9. The germline gives CDR1 SGHNT, CDR2 YENEEA.

The V and J genes are TRBV10-3 and TRBJ1-4; D not certain. This CDR3 has 13 residues. The V gene's germline CDR1 is ENHRY and CDR2 SYGVKD. Trimming pared 6 bases from V and 4 bases from J, leaving 9 bases between. CDR3 sequence reads: CAIRWELNEKLFF. The CDR3, as DNA: TGTGCCATCAGGTGGGAGCTTAATGAAAAACTGTTTTTT.

The CDR3 reads CASSERQNSGNTIYF. CDR3 nucleotide sequence: TGTGCCAGCAGTGAAAGACAGAACTCTGGAAACACCATATATTTT. This chain connects TRBV2 to TRBJ1-3, with a weak D call TRBD1 (5 bases). V was trimmed by 2 bases and J by 0 bases, leaving 8 bases between them. Germline CDR1 and CDR2: SNHLY and FYNNEI. The CDR3 spans 15 residues. The whole variable domain, remainder taken from reference TRBV2 and TRBJ1-3, is EPEVTQTPSHQVTQMGQEVILRCVPISNHLYFYWYRQILGQKVEFLVSFYNNEISEKSEIFDDQFSVERPDGSNFTLKIRSTKLEDSAMYFCASSERQNSGNTIYFGEGSWLTVV.

J is TRBJ2-3 and V is TRBV10-2, with 9 nucleotides matching TRBD1. Per germline, CDR1 WSHSY and CDR2 SAAADI. CDR3 length: 15 residues. V was pared by 7 bases and J by 1 base, with 6 bases of the junction left unmatched. CDR3: CASTPRDRGTDTQYF. The CDR3 DNA follows: TGCGCCAGCACCCCCCGGGACAGGGGCACAGATACGCAGTATTTT.

Comment on this clone: At one of its ends the junction is not consistent with the germline gene, which may arise from a read error. The genes are TRBV12-3 or TRBV12-4 and TRBJ1-2; 9 positions agree with TRBD1. The CDR3 runs to 12 residues. In DNA form, the CDR3 reads TGTGCCAGCAGTTTGAGGGACAGGGACGTAATCTTC. Protein sequence: CASSLRDRDVIF.

The chain recombines TRBV7-6 with TRBJ2-1; 8 bases are shared with TRBD1. Germline V gives CDR1 SGHVS, CDR2 FNYEAQ. Trimming removed 0 bases from V and 8 bases from J; junction bases left unmatched: 3. The CDR3 extends over 14 amino acids. CDR3 in DNA: TGTGCCAGCAGCTTAGCCAGGGGGCAGGATGAGCAGTTCTTC. Its translation: CASSLARGQDEQFF.

The chain links TRBV10-2 to TRBJ1-1, with unresolved D. The V gene lost 4 bases and the J gene lost 4 bases, with 13 bases spanning the gap. CDR1 and CDR2 (germline): WSHSY, SAAADI. This CDR3 contains 14 residues. CDR3 residues: CASSGTIRSTEAFF. Written as DNA, the CDR3 is TGCGCCAGCAGTGGGACTATCAGGAGCACTGAAGCTTTCTTT.

V usage is TRBV7-6 and J usage is TRBJ1-5; weak D call: TRBD1 (5 bases). CDR3 length equals 16 residues. V was shortened by 5 bases and J by 5 bases, with 19 bases between the two germline ends. In germline, CDR1 is SGHVS, CDR2 FNYEAQ. CDR3 sequence (DNA): TGTGCCAGCAGCCCAAACCGTAGTGGGGGGGATCAGCCCCAGCATTTT. This codes for CASSPNRSGGDQPQHF.

A note on this clone: Mismatch with germline at one junction end may stem from a read error. The chain recombines TRBV19 with TRBJ2-1; tentative D call: TRBD2 (5 bases). The germline gives CDR1 LNHDA, CDR2 SQIVND (reference sequence). This CDR3 is 14 amino acids long. This CDR3 is CASSIGTSREVVLF. The CDR3 region has the DNA TGTGCCAGTAGTATAGGCACTAGTCGAGAGGTGGTGCTCTTC.

The CDR3, as DNA: TGTGCCAGCAGCTTAACGGCCGGCGGGGCAGGGAGGTTTGTGACCCAGTACTTC. Residues: CASSLTAGGAGRFVTQYF. The chain combines TRBV11-2 with TRBJ2-5, with D maybe TRBD2 (6 bases). The germline V gene encodes CDR1 SGHAT and CDR2 FQNNGV. This CDR3 region has 18 residues. Trimming shortened V by 2 bases and J by 7 bases, and 26 bases separated the two germline ends.

The V call is TRBV5-4, the J call TRBJ2-3, with D maybe TRBD1 (5 bases). Germline CDR1 reads SGHNT; CDR2 reads YYREEE (reference sequence). Deletions cut 0 bases from V and 3 bases from J, with 5 bases between. There are 13 residues in the CDR3. CDR3: CASSLAGTDTQYF. CDR3 coding DNA: TGTGCCAGCAGCTTGGCAGGGACAGATACGCAGTATTTT.

This clone came up a few times. The chain recombines TRBV6-5 with TRBJ2-7; D ambiguous. V was pared by 2 bases and J by 2 bases, with 13 bases between. Germline CDR1 and CDR2: MNHEY and SVGAGI. CDR3 length: 15 residues. The CDR3 region has the DNA TGTGCCAGCAGTTACGGCGGCAGTCCGACCTACGAGCAGTACTTC. It translates to CASSYGGSPTYEQYF.

The chain links TRBV7-9 to TRBJ2-7; D is possibly TRBD1 (5 bases). The CDR3 is made up of 15 amino acids. V lost 5 bases and J 3 bases, leaving 17 bases between the germline ends. Germline assignment: CDR1 SEHNR and CDR2 FQNEAQ (reference sequence). The CDR3 sequence is CASSRGTQGIYEQYF. The CDR3 DNA follows: TGTGCCAGCAGCCGTGGAACGCAGGGTATCTACGAGCAGTACTTC.

The rearrangement links TRBV20-1 to TRBJ1-4; weak D call: TRBD1 (6 bases). V shed 7 bases and J shed 13 bases, with 16 bases lying between them. From germline, CDR1 is DFQATT and CDR2 SNEGSKA (reference sequence). The CDR3 is 11 residues long. For the CDR3, the DNA is TGCAGTGTTGGGGCCGCAGGGGTACTGTTTTTT. The encoded protein is CSVGAAGVLFF.

The rearrangement uses TRBV7-9 and TRBJ2-3, with D unclear. Germline loops: CDR1 SEHNR, CDR2 FQNEAQ (reference sequence). This CDR3 has 14 residues. Trimming cost V 6 bases and J 4 bases, with 14 bases left between them. CDR3 loop: CASRPTTGPDTQYF. The CDR3, as DNA: TGTGCCAGCAGGCCCACGACGGGTCCAGATACGCAGTATTTT.

CDR3 residues: CASSPGDRDNYGYTF. The CDR3 region has the DNA TGTGCCAGCAGCCCTGGGGACAGGGACAACTATGGCTACACCTTC. This sequence joins TRBV7-2 and TRBJ1-2; TRBD1 matches 9 bases. There are 15 residues in the CDR3. From germline, CDR1 is SGHTA and CDR2 FQGNSA. The trim removed 5 bases at V and 2 bases at J, leaving 6 bases unmatched.